The clone carrying this T cell receptor beta chain was picked up a small number of times. The data belong to a study of blood T cell repertoires in COVID-19. Overall study context: The study drew acute and convalescent COVID-19 samples from the United States, Italy and Spain. PBMCs, B-cell-depleted T cells, or T cells provided the cDNA or gDNA that made up the material.

V dropped 5 bases and J dropped 1; count of bases not matched to a gene: 5. This CDR3 is built from 15 residues. Germline V gives CDR1 SGHAT, CDR2 FQNNGV. The authors' processing: Amplified reference gene primers provided the basis for estimating nucleated cell counts. Some clones are missing from TCRdb's copy, which holds only in-frame ones; the method was immunoSEQ multiplex PCR. The V and J calls and clone size were taken over from that table, and D and trimming were inferred from the DNA. The sample holds around 450,000 clones, more than 85% seen once. The sample was peripheral blood. This TCR came from a woman between 25 and 40 years old with acute or convalescent COVID-19. The chain has TRBV11-2 and TRBJ2-3, with 8 bases aligning to TRBD1. In DNA, the CDR3 is TGTGCCAGCAGCATCAACAGGGGGGGCACAGATACGCAGTATTTT. This encodes CASSINRGGTDTQYF.